Below, 17 T cell receptor beta chains from the same sample are listed, as sequenced in a study of cytotoxic CD8 clonotypes in ibrutinib-treated CLL. Repertoires were generated with immunoSEQ multiplex PCR, while TCRdb's copy carries only in-frame clones and drops some. This repertoire shows about 140,000 clones, about 84% found once; its top ten account for 7.5% to 8%. The material sequenced was PBMCs, taken after 36 months of ibrutinib treatment. These receptors came from a human donor with chronic lymphocytic leukemia.

The chain links TRBV29-1 to TRBJ1-6; possibly TRBD1 for D (6 bases). The CDR3 has 14 amino acids. V lost 5 bases to trimming and J lost 8 bases, with 16 bases between them. Per germline, CDR1 SQVTM and CDR2 ANQGSEA. CDR3 residues: CSVMTGPSDSPLHF. The CDR3, as DNA: TGCAGCGTTATGACAGGACCCTCGGATTCACCCCTCCACTTT.

J is TRBJ2-7 and V is TRBV9; D perhaps matches TRBD2 (6 bases). This CDR3 has 15 residues. The germline gives CDR1 SGDLS, CDR2 YYNGEE. V was shortened by 2 bases and J by 2 bases, with 14 bases between the two germline ends. CDR3 in amino acids: CASSVTLAPPYEQYF. The CDR3 nucleotides are TGTGCCAGCAGCGTCACGCTAGCGCCACCCTACGAGCAGTACTTC.

V gene TRBV11-2 combines with J gene TRBJ2-5; 8 nucleotides match TRBD1. The ends lost 4 bases at V and 4 bases at J; junction bases unmatched: 5. The CDR3 is made up of 14 amino acids. CDR1 and CDR2 (germline): SGHAT, FQNNGV. This CDR3 reads CASSSDRGRETQYF. The CDR3 region has the DNA TGTGCCAGCAGCTCCGACAGGGGACGAGAGACCCAGTACTTC.

The chain uses TRBV7-8 and TRBJ1-2; no clear D gene. CDR3 length equals 14 residues. CDR1 and CDR2 from the germline V gene are SGHVS and FQNEAQ. The V end lost 1 base, the J end lost 1 base, and 7 bases lay between the germline ends. CDR3 nucleotide sequence: TGTGCCAGCAGCTTAGAGACGGTTAACTATGGCTACACCTTC. This codes for CASSLETVNYGYTF. The entire variable domain, with the rest obtained from reference TRBV7-8 and TRBJ1-2, is as follows: GAGVSQSPRYKVAKRGQDVALRCDPISGHVSLFWYQQALGQGPEFLTYFQNEAQLDKSGLPSDRFFAERPEGSVSTLKIQRTQQEDSAVYLCASSLETVNYGYTFGSGTRLTVV.

This chain links TRBV4-1 with TRBJ2-5; no clear D gene. Germline CDR1 and CDR2: MGHRA and YSYEKL. The V end lost 10 bases, the J end lost 0 bases, and 6 bases lay between the germline ends. The CDR3 runs to 11 residues. The CDR3 nucleotides are TGCGCCACGAGGTACCAAGAGACCCAGTACTTC. It encodes CATRYQETQYF.

The genes are TRBV13 and TRBJ1-3; D call uncertain. Trimming took 0 bases from V and 4 from J, leaving 13 bases between them. The germline V gene has CDR1 PRHDT and CDR2 FYEKMQ (reference sequence). The CDR3 sequence is 16 residues long. CDR3 bases: TGTGCCAGCAGCTTAGGCCTAGATGGCTCGGGAAACACCATATATTTT. Its translation is CASSLGLDGSGNTIYF.

The chain has TRBV5-4 and TRBJ2-3; D gene uncertain. The germline gives CDR1 SGHNT, CDR2 YYREEE (reference sequence). The CDR3 totals 16 residues. With 2 bases removed from V and 1 base from J, the gap between germline ends came to 14 bases. CDR3 nucleotide sequence: TGTGCCAGCAGCTTCTCGTTTGGGGTCGGCACAGATACGCAGTATTTT. Translating it yields CASSFSFGVGTDTQYF.

V and J are TRBV30 and TRBJ1-2; possibly TRBD1 for D (5 bases). Trimming stripped 2 bases from V and 5 bases from J, with 12 bases between. Germline V gene lookup returns CDR1 GTSNPN and CDR2 SVGIG (reference sequence). This CDR3 has 13 residues. The DNA of the CDR3 is TGTGCCTGGAGTCCAGGGATTTGGTATGGCTACACCTTC. Its translation: CAWSPGIWYGYTF. The entire variable domain, with the rest obtained from reference TRBV30 and TRBJ1-2, is as follows: SQTIHQWPATLVQPVGSPLSLECTVEGTSNPNLYWYRQAAGRGLQLLFYSVGIGQISSEVPQNLSASRPQDRQFILSSKKLLLSDSGFYLCAWSPGIWYGYTFGSGTRLTVV.

The chain links TRBV7-9 to TRBJ1-2; TRBD1 matches 8 bases. CDR1 and CDR2 (germline): SEHNR, FQNEAQ (reference sequence). The V segment lost 5 bases and the J segment 5 bases; nucleotides outside the gene matches: 7. CDR3 length equals 14 residues. This chain's CDR3 is CASSTWTGKYGYTF. CDR3 coding DNA: TGTGCCAGCAGCACCTGGACAGGGAAATATGGCTACACCTTC.

The J gene is TRBJ2-5, the V gene TRBV30; D might be TRBD1 (5 bases). The germline V gene has CDR1 GTSNPN and CDR2 SVGIG (reference sequence). The V and J ends lost 0 bases and 2 bases respectively, with 13 bases between them. This CDR3 has 15 amino acids. The CDR3 sequence is CAWSVRWGRQETQYF. The CDR3 DNA is TGTGCCTGGAGTGTAAGGTGGGGCCGTCAAGAGACCCAGTACTTC.

This chain joins TRBV5-1 and TRBJ1-2, with 7 nucleotides matching TRBD1. The V gene end was trimmed by 0 bases and the J gene end by 7 bases; junction bases not matched to a gene: 6. CDR1 and CDR2 (germline): SGHRS, YFSETQ. The CDR3 loop spans 14 amino acids. CDR3 sequence: CASSLGQGGLGYTF. The CDR3 coding sequence is TGCGCCAGCAGCTTGGGACAGGGTGGACTTGGCTACACCTTC.

The chain has TRBV5-1 and TRBJ2-5; tentative D call: TRBD1 (6 bases). The CDR3 runs 13 residues. CDR1 SGHRS and CDR2 YFSETQ come from the germline V gene. The ends were cut back, 1 base at V and 3 bases at J, with 7 bases in the middle. This CDR3 is CASSLNREETQYF. DNA for the CDR3: TGCGCCAGCAGCTTGAACAGGGAAGAGACCCAGTACTTC.

The gene calls are TRBV7-8 and TRBJ2-7; D gene uncertain. V was clipped by 0 bases and J by 4 bases, with 10 bases between them. The CDR3 length is 14 residues. The germline V gene encodes CDR1 SGHVS and CDR2 FQNEAQ. The CDR3 here is CASSLAEVRYEQYF. In nucleotides, the CDR3 is TGTGCCAGCAGCTTAGCTGAGGTCCGTTACGAGCAGTACTTC.

The chain employs TRBV7-2 and TRBJ1-1; possible D gene TRBD1, 5 bases. This CDR3 comprises 16 residues. Trimming left V 5 bases short and J 2 bases short, with 18 bases between. CDR1 and CDR2 from the germline V gene are SGHTA and FQGNSA. This CDR3 is CASSPGGVRDNTEAFF. DNA of the CDR3: TGTGCCAGCAGCCCCGGTGGGGTCAGGGACAACACTGAAGCTTTCTTT.

There are a few counts of this clone. The chain uses TRBV4-1 and TRBJ1-5, with D unclear. Germline lookup yields CDR1 MGHRA and CDR2 YSYEKL. V lost 1 base, J lost 4 bases, and 11 bases lay in between. The CDR3 is made up of 15 amino acids. DNA of the CDR3: TGCGCCAGCAGCCAAGCAGTCCTTCGGAATCAGCCCCAGCATTTT. Translation: CASSQAVLRNQPQHF.

This clone showed up just a few times. V gene TRBV5-6 combines with J gene TRBJ1-1; D ambiguous. There are 14 residues in the CDR3. V was clipped by 1 base and J by 10 bases, with 17 bases between them. Germline V gives CDR1 SGHDT, CDR2 YYEEEE. The CDR3 here is CASSLNGRSNLAFF. The CDR3 bases are TGTGCCAGCAGCTTGAACGGTCGAAGTAATTTAGCTTTCTTT.

The chain uses TRBV11-2 and TRBJ2-7; TRBD2 aligns across 11 bases. The CDR3 runs to 18 residues. After removal of 4 bases from V and 3 bases from J, the junction contained 14 bases not matched to a gene. Germline CDR1 is SGHAT and CDR2 is FQNNGV. CDR3 nucleotide sequence: TGTGCCAGCAGCTCGTCCGGACTAGCGGGCAACCCCTACTACGAGCAGTACTTC. As protein: CASSSSGLAGNPYYEQYF.